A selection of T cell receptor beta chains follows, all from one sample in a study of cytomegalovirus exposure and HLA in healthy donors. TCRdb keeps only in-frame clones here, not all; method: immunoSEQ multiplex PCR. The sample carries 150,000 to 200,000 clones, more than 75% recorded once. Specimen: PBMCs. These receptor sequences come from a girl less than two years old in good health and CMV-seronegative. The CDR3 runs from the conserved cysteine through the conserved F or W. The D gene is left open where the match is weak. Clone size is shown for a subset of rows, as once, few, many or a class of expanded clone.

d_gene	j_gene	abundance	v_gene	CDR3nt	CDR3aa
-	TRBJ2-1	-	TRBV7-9	TGTGCCAGCAGCCTTTCCGGGACTTCACTCAGCTACAATGAGCAGTTCTTC	CASSLSGTSLSYNEQFF
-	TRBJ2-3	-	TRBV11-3	TGTGCCAGCAGCTTAGGCTATTCGGGGGGCACAGATACGCAGTATTTT	CASSLGYSGGTDTQYF
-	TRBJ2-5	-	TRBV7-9	TGTGCCAGCAGCCCCATCGGGGGAGAGACCCAGTACTTC	CASSPIGGETQYF
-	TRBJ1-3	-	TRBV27	TGTGCCAGCAGTTCGAGCTCTGGAAACACCATATATTTT	CASSSSSGNTIYF
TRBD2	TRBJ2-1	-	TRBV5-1	TGCGCCAGCAGGTTCGGACTAGCGTACTACAATGAGCAGTTCTTC	CASRFGLAYYNEQFF
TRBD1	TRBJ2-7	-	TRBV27	TGTGCCAGCAGTTTCGCCTACAGGGGGCGTCGGTACGAGCAGTACTTC	CASSFAYRGRRYEQYF
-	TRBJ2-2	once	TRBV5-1	TGCGCCAGCAGCTTGGCGGGGAACACCGGGGAGCTGTTTTTT	CASSLAGNTGELFF
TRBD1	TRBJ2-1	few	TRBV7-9	TGTGCCAGCAGTTTATGGACAGGGGGCCGTGAGCAGTTCTTC	CASSLWTGGREQFF
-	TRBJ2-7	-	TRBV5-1	TGCGCCAGCAGCTTGTCCGGGTTCCTATACGAGCAGTACTTC	CASSLSGFLYEQYF
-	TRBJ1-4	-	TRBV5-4	TGTGCCAGCAGCTTGGACGGGAGCGGTGATGAAAAACTGTTTTTT	CASSLDGSGDEKLFF
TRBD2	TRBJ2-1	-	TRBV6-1	TGTGCCAGCCAAGCCGGGACTAGTTTGAATGAGCAGTTCTTC	CASQAGTSLNEQFF